These T cell receptor beta chains were read from a single sample in a study of shared clonotypes between healthy human individuals. The table came from immunoSEQ multiplex PCR; TCRdb's copy has only in-frame clones and leaves some out. The sample holds about 590,000 clones, about 95% seen once. Sequencing was done on a sample of naive CD8+ T cells sorted from blood. The receptors derive from a young woman in good health. Both conserved end residues are part of each CDR3. The D gene is left open where the match is weak.

D	V	J	CDR3
.	TRBV7-9	TRBJ2-7	CASSGGQPSSYEQYF
.	TRBV2	TRBJ2-6	CASSDSLGGANVLTF
.	TRBV4-1	TRBJ2-3	CASSHTLAKDADTQYF
.	TRBV28	TRBJ2-2	CASTLVGELFF
.	TRBV27	TRBJ2-7	CASRRIGYEQYF
.	TRBV4-2	TRBJ2-7	CASSQDGVGEWDEQYF
.	TRBV5-4	TRBJ1-4	CASSLPGNEKLFF
TRBD1	TRBV7-9	TRBJ1-4	CASSLPYRGREEKLFF
TRBD1	TRBV13	TRBJ2-3	CASSPQGALGDTQYF
.	TRBV19	TRBJ2-1	CASSILPGQTDNEQFF
TRBD2	TRBV29-1	TRBJ2-1	CSATGSGGRGYEQFF
TRBD1	TRBV2	TRBJ2-2	CASRPTGAVGELFF
.	TRBV27	TRBJ2-3	CASRGPDTQYF
TRBD2	TRBV18	TRBJ2-1	CASSPGAREGYEQFF
TRBD2	TRBV27	TRBJ2-1	CASGLARYEQFF
.	TRBV7-9	.	CASSWGGPEQYF
.	TRBV27	TRBJ2-7	CASFGGGDPYEQYF
TRBD2	TRBV7-9	TRBJ2-1	CASTLTSGRYNEQFF
TRBD1	TRBV27	.	CASSLGQGSYEQYF
TRBD1	TRBV28	TRBJ2-2	CASSLTGDDGELFF
.	TRBV4-2	TRBJ1-2	CASSFGGHYGYTF
.	TRBV27	TRBJ2-5	CASSLWARGETQYF
.	TRBV5-6	TRBJ2-7	CASSFGGVREQYF
.	TRBV16	TRBJ1-1	CASSQGEMNTEAFF
.	TRBV27	TRBJ2-2	CASSTQLTGELFF
.	TRBV9	TRBJ2-1	CASSVERGFSYNEQFF
.	TRBV28	TRBJ2-5	CASSAGQPQETQYF
TRBD1	TRBV7-9	TRBJ1-6	CASSFGTAIYNSPLHF
.	TRBV27	TRBJ2-1	CASGFDPSYNEQFF
.	TRBV25-1	TRBJ1-2	CASSDPGHGYTF
.	TRBV13	TRBJ2-7	CASSLGPPRTGLAYEQYF
.	TRBV28	TRBJ2-7	CASSSILEGWYEQYF
.	TRBV7-9	TRBJ2-7	CASSPRDEQYF
.	TRBV7-9	TRBJ1-1	CASSLHGPGPTEAFF
.	TRBV28	TRBJ1-2	CASQSRGGYTF
.	TRBV9	.	CASSVSYSGSYEQYF
.	TRBV28	TRBJ1-1	CASSLLPGDRNTEAFF
.	TRBV11-2	TRBJ2-5	CASSSVVATLQETQYF
TRBD2	TRBV2	TRBJ2-7	CASRGTSGIYEQYF
.	TRBV19	TRBJ2-4	CASSIDGAALAKNIQYF
.	TRBV7-6	TRBJ2-2	CASSGLKGIGELFF